A selection of T cell receptor beta chains follows, all from one sample in a study of early T cells in non-severe SARS-CoV-2 infection. TCRdb re-analysed the 5' RACE reads in MiXCR, keeping a single row per CDR3 protein. This sample has some 110,000 distinct CDR3 sequences, with under 15% found just once. Sequencing input: whole blood. These receptors were collected from an adult who was a healthcare worker with PCR-confirmed SARS-CoV-2 infection or an uninfected control (not recorded which). Both conserved end residues are part of each CDR3. A D gene is named only where the DNA matches it firmly.

CASSPGTVKSPLHF TRBD1 TRBJ1-6 TRBV12-3/TRBV12-4
CASSLQGGHSNQPQHF TRBD1 TRBJ1-5 TRBV27
CASSHASGGAGETQYF TRBD2 TRBJ2-5 TRBV19
CASGPDRSPAEAFF - TRBJ1-1 TRBV6-5
CAISESQYQPQHF - TRBJ1-5 TRBV10-3
CASSQETQGLAGSQYF TRBD2 TRBJ2-5 TRBV4-2
CATSRDRGSYNEQFF - TRBJ2-1 TRBV15
CASSTRDSQQAFF TRBD1 TRBJ1-1 TRBV6-1
CASSRQGGNEKLFF TRBD1 TRBJ1-4 TRBV7-9
CASRKRGNTEAFF - TRBJ1-1 TRBV14
CASSSPSACQYF - TRBJ2-5 TRBV7-8
CSVRGGLAAQETQYF TRBD2 TRBJ2-5 TRBV29-1
CASSQGFGAKNIQYF - TRBJ2-4 TRBV4-2
CASSYGPGLSGEKLFF - TRBJ1-4 TRBV5-5
CASSPGTGALRANTEAFF TRBD1 TRBJ1-1 TRBV18
CASSQEGSEQYF - TRBJ2-7 TRBV3-1
CASSASTGGNEKLFF TRBD1 TRBJ1-4 TRBV19
CASSIGEEDTQYF - TRBJ2-3 TRBV19
CASSPGSYNSPLHF - TRBJ1-6 TRBV12-3/TRBV12-4
CSAQSGVIGDEQYF TRBD2 TRBJ2-7 TRBV29-1
CASRFRAPTYEQYF - TRBJ2-7 TRBV9
CASSVAPTAGQGGEKLFF - TRBJ1-4 TRBV9
CASSQVWAAGNQPQHF - TRBJ1-5 TRBV4-1
CASSKGTGWQETQYF TRBD1 TRBJ2-5 TRBV5-4
CASSLTDYNNQPQHF - TRBJ1-5 TRBV5-5
CASSQETSGGRGELFF TRBD2 TRBJ2-2 TRBV3-1